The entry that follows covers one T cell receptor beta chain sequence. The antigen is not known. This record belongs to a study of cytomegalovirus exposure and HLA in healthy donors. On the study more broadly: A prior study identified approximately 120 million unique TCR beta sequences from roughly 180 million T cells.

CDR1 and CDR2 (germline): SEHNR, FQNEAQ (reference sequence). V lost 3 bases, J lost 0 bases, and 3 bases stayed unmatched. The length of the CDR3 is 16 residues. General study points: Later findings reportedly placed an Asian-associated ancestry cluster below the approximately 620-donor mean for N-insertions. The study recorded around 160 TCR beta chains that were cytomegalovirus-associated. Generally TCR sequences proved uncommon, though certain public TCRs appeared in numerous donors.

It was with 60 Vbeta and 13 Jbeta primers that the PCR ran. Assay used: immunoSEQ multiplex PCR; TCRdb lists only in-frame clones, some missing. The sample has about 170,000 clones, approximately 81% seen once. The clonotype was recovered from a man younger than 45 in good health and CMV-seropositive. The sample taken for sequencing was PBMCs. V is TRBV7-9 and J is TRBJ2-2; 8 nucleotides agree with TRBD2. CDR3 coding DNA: TGTGCCAGCAGCTTCCTAGCGGGTTCGAACACCGGGGAGCTGTTTTTT. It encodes CASSFLAGSNTGELFF.